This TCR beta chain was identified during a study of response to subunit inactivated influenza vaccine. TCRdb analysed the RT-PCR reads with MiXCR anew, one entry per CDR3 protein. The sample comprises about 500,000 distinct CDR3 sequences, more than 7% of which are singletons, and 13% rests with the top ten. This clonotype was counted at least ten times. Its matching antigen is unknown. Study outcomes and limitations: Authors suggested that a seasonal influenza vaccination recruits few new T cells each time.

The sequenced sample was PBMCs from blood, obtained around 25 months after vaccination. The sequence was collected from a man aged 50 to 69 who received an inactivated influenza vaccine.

The CDR3 nucleotides read TGCGCCAGCAGCCAAGATCCCAGGGCGGGAGATACGCAGTATTTT. This gives the protein CASSQDPRAGDTQYF. The rearrangement links TRBV4-1 to TRBJ2-3; D tentatively reads TRBD1 or TRBD2 (5 bases each). This CDR3 comprises 15 residues. Trimming took 0 bases from V and 5 from J, leaving 12 bases between them. Per the germline V gene, CDR1 is MGHRA and CDR2 is YSYEKL.